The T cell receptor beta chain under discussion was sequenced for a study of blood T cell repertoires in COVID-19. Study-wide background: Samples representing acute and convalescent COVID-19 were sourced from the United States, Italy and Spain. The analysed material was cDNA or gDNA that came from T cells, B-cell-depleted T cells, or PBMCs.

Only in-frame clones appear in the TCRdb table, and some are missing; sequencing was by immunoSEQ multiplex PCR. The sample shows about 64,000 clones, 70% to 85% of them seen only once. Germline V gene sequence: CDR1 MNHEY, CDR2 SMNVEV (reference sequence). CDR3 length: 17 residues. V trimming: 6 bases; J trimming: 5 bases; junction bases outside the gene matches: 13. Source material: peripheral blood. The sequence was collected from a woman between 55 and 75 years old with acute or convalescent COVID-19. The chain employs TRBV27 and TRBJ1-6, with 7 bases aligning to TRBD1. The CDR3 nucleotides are TGTGCCAGCAGCCCTAAAACAGGGGTATTCGATAATTCACCCCTCCACTTT. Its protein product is CASSPKTGVFDNSPLHF.